A single sample is the source of the 19 T cell receptor beta chains below, sequenced in a study of cytomegalovirus exposure and HLA in healthy donors. Assay: immunoSEQ multiplex PCR; the TCRdb copy retains only in-frame clones and omits some. This table holds 250,000 to 300,000 clones, around 86% found once. Sequenced: PBMCs. The receptors stem from a young woman in good health and CMV-seronegative.

The rearrangement uses TRBV19 and TRBJ1-5, with 7 bases identical to TRBD1. V lost 7 bases, J lost 2 bases, and 5 bases stayed unmatched. Germline CDR1 LNHDA, CDR2 SQIVND (reference sequence). This CDR3 is 14 amino acids long. As DNA, the CDR3 is TGTGCCAGTACCCCTGACAGGGGCAATCAGCCCCAGCATTTT. It specifies CASTPDRGNQPQHF.

With regard to this clone: The junction departs from the called germline gene at one end, perhaps through a read error. This rearrangement joins TRBV7-7 to TRBJ2-1; weak D call: TRBD2 (5 bases). CDR1 is SSHAT, CDR2 FNYEAQ, per germline (reference sequence). The CDR3 spans 14 residues. The CDR3 loop reads CASSQDGTYNEQFF. The CDR3, as DNA: TGTGCTAGCAGCCAGGACGGGACCTACAATGAGCAGTTCTTC.

The chain has TRBV7-2 and TRBJ2-7; 8 bases line up with TRBD1. J gave up 6 bases and V 5 bases, and 9 bases lay outside the gene matches. The CDR3 is 14 residues long. Germline CDR1 reads SGHTA; CDR2 reads FQGNSA. CDR3 protein: CASSPRTGTSEQYF. CDR3 nucleotide sequence: TGTGCCAGCAGCCCTCGGACAGGGACGTCCGAGCAGTACTTC.

CDR3 amino acids: CASSLQGSYEQYF. The CDR3 nucleotides read TGTGCCAGTTCTCTACAGGGTTCCTACGAGCAGTACTTC. The chain joins TRBV6-5 to TRBJ2-7; TRBD1 might be the D (6 bases). V was pared by 9 bases and J by 1 base, with 13 bases between. Germline CDR1 MNHEY, CDR2 SVGAGI. The CDR3 covers 13 residues.

This clone has a single count. CDR3 sequence: CASSIVKRDTPGEKLFF. CDR3 sequence (DNA): TGTGCCAGTAGTATAGTAAAAAGAGACACCCCGGGGGAAAAACTGTTTTTT. The chain links TRBV19 to TRBJ1-4; no firm D call. Looked up from germline, CDR1 is LNHDA and CDR2 is SQIVND (reference sequence). With 1 base removed from V and 8 bases from J, the gap between germline ends came to 20 bases. The CDR3 sequence is 17 residues long.

This clone was counted a single time. V gene TRBV7-6 combines with J gene TRBJ2-7; perhaps TRBD1 as D (6 bases). This CDR3 is built from 16 residues. CDR1 SGHVS and CDR2 FNYEAQ come from the germline V gene. Trimming left V 1 base short and J 3 bases short, with 16 bases between. CDR3 in amino acids: CASSLGPWDISYEQYF. The CDR3 region has the DNA TGTGCCAGCAGCTTAGGTCCATGGGACATAAGCTACGAGCAGTACTTC.

This clone was found a few times. The rearrangement links TRBV18 to TRBJ1-1, with D tentatively TRBD1 (6 bases). Germline V lookup: CDR1 KGHSH, CDR2 LQKENI. Trimming stripped 3 bases from V and 10 bases from J, with 12 bases between. The CDR3 consists of 12 residues. The CDR3 DNA follows: TGTGCCAGCTCACCGACACAGGGCGCAGCTTTCTTT. Its translation: CASSPTQGAAFF.

This sequence joins TRBV5-7 and TRBJ2-7, with 7 bases lining up with TRBD2. TRBV5-7 is an open reading frame whose function is uncertain. V lost 3 bases, J lost 3 bases, and 9 bases stayed unmatched. The CDR3 runs 15 residues. For the CDR3, the DNA is TGTGCCAGCAGCTCGGGGAGGGAACGGCACTACGAGCAGTACTTC. This sequence encodes CASSSGRERHYEQYF.

The chain employs TRBV9 and TRBJ2-3, with D tentatively TRBD1 (6 bases). V dropped 4 bases and J dropped 6 bases, with 24 bases sitting between them. CDR1 and CDR2 from the germline V gene are SGDLS and YYNGEE. The CDR3 consists of 17 residues. The CDR3 DNA reads TGTGCCAGCAGCCCCCGGCCCCTCGACTGGCAGGGGGATACGCAGTATTTT. This encodes CASSPRPLDWQGDTQYF.

V and J are TRBV19 and TRBJ2-1, with D possibly TRBD2 on 5 matching bases. Germline V CDR1 and CDR2: LNHDA, SQIVND (reference sequence). The ends were cut back, 7 bases at V and 0 bases at J, with 16 bases in the middle. CDR3 length equals 16 residues. CDR3 in DNA: TGTGCCAGTACCCCGCTCTGGGAGAGCTCCTACAATGAGCAGTTCTTC. Residues: CASTPLWESSYNEQFF.

This chain uses TRBV28 with TRBJ1-2; 9 bases fit TRBD1. The CDR3 is made up of 15 amino acids. CDR1 and CDR2 from the germline V gene are MDHEN and SYDVKM. V gave up 4 bases and J gave up 4 bases; unmatched junction bases: 7. The CDR3 nucleotides read TGTGCCAGCAGTTCGGGACAGGGTCTCGCCTATGGCTACACCTTC. Its translation: CASSSGQGLAYGYTF.

In the case of this clone: Mismatch with germline at one junction end may stem from a read error. The chain is built from TRBV5-1 and TRBJ1-2; TRBD1 might be the D (5 bases). The germline CDR1 and CDR2 sequences are SGHRS and YFSETQ. This CDR3 has 12 residues. The CDR3 coding sequence is TGCGCCAGCAGTTTGGACACCTATGGCTACACCTTC. Encoded protein: CASSLDTYGYTF. The full variable domain, its missing parts supplied by reference TRBV5-1 and TRBJ1-2, is KAGVTQTPRYLIKTRGQQVTLSCSPISGHRSVSWYQQTPGQGLQFLFEYFSETQRNKGNFPGRFSGRQFSNSRSEMNVSTLELGDSALYLCASSLDTYGYTFGSGTRLTVV.

The rearrangement links TRBV29-1 to TRBJ2-3, with TRBD2 matching 11 bases. Germline V gene data show CDR1 as SQVTM and CDR2 as ANQGSEA. Trimming took 1 base from V and 5 from J; bases not matched to a gene: 2. This CDR3 contains 14 residues. CDR3 residues: CSVEVLAGVDTQYF. The DNA of the CDR3 is TGCAGCGTTGAAGTACTAGCGGGAGTAGATACGCAGTATTTT.

The chain has TRBV6-5 and TRBJ2-1, with D hard to call. The V end was cut by 2 bases, the J end by 6 bases, with 11 bases between. The germline V gene encodes CDR1 MNHEY and CDR2 SVGAGI. The CDR3 has 14 amino acids. The CDR3 protein is CASSYDRRLNEQFF. DNA for the CDR3: TGTGCCAGCAGTTACGATCGAAGACTCAATGAGCAGTTCTTC.

The CDR3 loop reads CASSEILSNYGYTF. The CDR3 coding sequence is TGTGCCAGCAGTGAAATACTTTCCAACTATGGCTACACCTTC. The rearrangement joins TRBV2 to TRBJ1-2; D unresolved. Trimming removed 2 bases at V and 2 bases at J, with 9 bases between. CDR3 size: 14 residues. Germline V lookup: CDR1 SNHLY, CDR2 FYNNEI.

This rearrangement joins TRBV9 to TRBJ2-1, with 7 bases identical to TRBD2. This CDR3 is 13 amino acids long. Looked up from germline, CDR1 is SGDLS and CDR2 is YYNGEE. After removal of 3 bases from V and 7 bases from J, the junction contained 4 bases not matched to a gene. CDR3 bases: TGTGCCAGCAGCGAGGCAGCGGGGAATGAGCAGTTCTTC. Translation gives CASSEAAGNEQFF.

This sequence joins TRBV30 and TRBJ2-1; 9 bases align to TRBD2. Trimming at V came to 3 bases and at J to 7 bases, leaving 7 bases not matched to a gene. CDR3 length: 14 amino acids. Germline V gene lookup returns CDR1 GTSNPN and CDR2 SVGIG (reference sequence). CDR3 protein: CAWRVAGGRNEQFF. The CDR3 bases are TGTGCCTGGAGGGTGGCGGGGGGGCGGAATGAGCAGTTCTTC.

The rearrangement joins TRBV27 to TRBJ2-2; possible D gene TRBD1, 6 bases. Germline V gene data show CDR1 as MNHEY and CDR2 as SMNVEV (reference sequence). With 5 bases removed from V and 1 base from J, the gap between germline ends came to 11 bases. This CDR3 region has 15 residues. The CDR3 region is CASSLRGGNTGELFF. In DNA, the CDR3 is TGTGCCAGCAGTCTCAGGGGCGGGAACACCGGGGAGCTGTTTTTT.

The chain links TRBV30 to TRBJ2-3, with 9 bases matching TRBD2. Per germline, CDR1 GTSNPN and CDR2 SVGIG (reference sequence). V gave up 6 bases and J gave up 2 bases; unmatched junction bases: 3. The CDR3 has 13 residues. The CDR3 bases are TGTGCCTGTCTAGCGGGGTTCACAGATACGCAGTATTTT. This gives the protein CACLAGFTDTQYF. The variable domain in full, completed from reference TRBV30 and TRBJ2-3, reads SQTIHQWPATLVQPVGSPLSLECTVEGTSNPNLYWYRQAAGRGLQLLFYSVGIGQISSEVPQNLSASRPQDRQFILSSKKLLLSDSGFYLCACLAGFTDTQYFGPGTRLTVL.